Following are 12 T cell receptor beta chains from one sample sequenced in a study of cytomegalovirus exposure and HLA in healthy donors. With 60 Vbeta and 13 Jbeta primers, the PCR was carried out. Libraries were prepared by immunoSEQ multiplex PCR; TCRdb keeps only in-frame clonotypes and omits some of them. The sample carries roughly 56,000 clones, around 87% recorded once. The sequencing input was PBMCs. The receptors stem from a man in his late teens or twenties in good health and CMV-seronegative.

This sequence joins TRBV2 and TRBJ1-5; 7 bases align to TRBD1. Unmatched junction bases numbered 3, after V lost 3 bases and J lost 1 base. Per germline, CDR1 SNHLY and CDR2 FYNNEI. This CDR3 has 15 residues. CDR3 region: CASSDDRVSNQPQHF. The CDR3 DNA is TGTGCCAGCAGTGATGACAGGGTAAGCAATCAGCCCCAGCATTTT.

This clone was observed a single time. V gene TRBV18 combines with J gene TRBJ1-5; tentative D call: TRBD1 (5 bases). Trimming removed 0 bases at V and 7 bases at J, with 13 bases between. This CDR3 is 15 amino acids long. Germline CDR1 reads KGHSH; CDR2 reads LQKENI. Here the CDR3 reads CASSPPEGIGQPQHF. DNA of the CDR3: TGTGCCAGCTCACCACCGGAGGGGATAGGGCAGCCCCAGCATTTT.

This chain connects TRBV5-1 to TRBJ1-1; D is undetermined. V dropped 7 bases and J dropped 1 base, with 8 bases sitting between them. The CDR3 loop spans 12 amino acids. Germline V gene data show CDR1 as SGHRS and CDR2 as YFSETQ. The DNA for the CDR3 is TGCGCCAGCCAGGAGGGGAACACTGAAGCTTTCTTT. Protein: CASQEGNTEAFF.

This chain joins TRBV7-2 and TRBJ1-2; 9 nucleotides agree with TRBD1. The germline V gene encodes CDR1 SGHTA and CDR2 FQGNSA. V shed 4 bases and J 8 bases; nucleotides not matched to a gene: 8. This CDR3 has 14 amino acids. The CDR3 DNA follows: TGTGCCAGCAGCTCTGCTCCGACAGGGGGGGGCTACACCTTC. Its translation is CASSSAPTGGGYTF.

This clone was detected only once. V and J are TRBV18 and TRBJ2-7, with 7 bases identical to TRBD1. Germline values: CDR1 KGHSH, CDR2 LQKENI. CDR3 length: 14 residues. Trimming took 5 bases from V and 0 from J; bases not matched to a gene: 4. DNA of the CDR3: TGTGCCAGCTCATCTCGGGACAGCTCCTACGAGCAGTACTTC. Its translation is CASSSRDSSYEQYF. The full variable domain, rest sourced from reference TRBV18 and TRBJ2-7, is NAGVMQNPRHLVRRRGQEARLRCSPMKGHSHVYWYRQLPEEGLKFMVYLQKENIIDESGMPKERFSAEFPKEGPSILRIQQVVRGDSAAYFCASSSRDSSYEQYFGPGTRLTVT.

V is TRBV2 and J is TRBJ2-5, with 7 bases that match TRBD2. This CDR3 is built from 16 residues. Germline V CDR1 and CDR2: SNHLY, FYNNEI. The ends lost 6 bases at V and 0 bases at J; junction bases unmatched: 10. CDR3: CASRRDSAGNQETQYF. Here the CDR3 DNA reads TGTGCCAGCAGAAGGGACTCAGCGGGGAACCAAGAGACCCAGTACTTC.

The rearrangement links TRBV4-1 to TRBJ1-1, with a tentative D call TRBD1 (6 bases). CDR1 is MGHRA and CDR2 is YSYEKL in the germline V gene. This CDR3 contains 18 residues. Trimming removed 4 bases at V and 2 bases at J, with 23 bases between. Here the CDR3 DNA reads TGCGCCAGCAGCCGCATAAACAGGGTCATCGCCGTAAACACTGAAGCTTTCTTT. It encodes CASSRINRVIAVNTEAFF.

The rearrangement uses TRBV9 and TRBJ1-4; D possibly corresponds to TRBD1 (5 bases). Trimming removed 3 bases from V and 7 bases from J, with 13 bases in between. Germline CDR1 SGDLS, CDR2 YYNGEE. The CDR3 has 14 amino acids. The CDR3 DNA sequence: TGTGCCAGCAGCGAGGGAGGGGTGAGTGAAAAACTGTTTTTT. It yields the protein CASSEGGVSEKLFF.

This rearrangement joins TRBV28 to TRBJ1-6; 12 bases agree with TRBD1. Germline V gives CDR1 MDHEN, CDR2 SYDVKM. V lost 2 bases and J lost 9; bases outside the gene matches: 5. This CDR3 contains 16 residues. The CDR3: CASSLAGDRGLSPLHF. The DNA of the CDR3 is TGTGCCAGCAGTTTAGCCGGGGACAGGGGGCTTTCACCCCTCCACTTT.

The chain links TRBV5-1 to TRBJ2-3; 8 bases line up with TRBD1. The germline gives CDR1 SGHRS, CDR2 YFSETQ. The CDR3 loop spans 18 amino acids. With V trimmed by 4 bases and J by 5 bases, 18 bases remained unmatched. In DNA form, the CDR3 reads TGCGCCAGCAGCCTAAAGTCCACCCAGGGGGCGCAGGGAGATACGCAGTATTTT. The encoded protein is CASSLKSTQGAQGDTQYF.

The V call is TRBV5-4, the J call TRBJ2-7; 8 bases map to TRBD2. Germline trimming cut 4 bases from V and 4 bases from J; bases unmatched to any gene: 7. Germline CDR1 reads SGHNT; CDR2 reads YYREEE (reference sequence). The CDR3 totals 14 residues. CDR3 residues: CASSPGGGPYEQYF. The CDR3 DNA sequence: TGTGCCAGCAGCCCGGGGGGGGGACCTTACGAGCAGTACTTC.

V gene TRBV7-9 combines with J gene TRBJ2-7, with 7 bases fitting TRBD2. The V gene end was trimmed by 1 base and the J gene end by 0 bases; junction bases not matched to a gene: 6. The germline V gene encodes CDR1 SEHNR and CDR2 FQNEAQ (reference sequence). The CDR3 loop spans 16 amino acids. The CDR3 protein is CASSLEAGESSYEQYF. The CDR3 bases are TGTGCCAGCAGCTTAGAGGCGGGGGAGAGCTCCTACGAGCAGTACTTC. The full variable domain, in which reference TRBV7-9 and TRBJ2-7 provide the parts outside the CDR3, is DTGVSQNPRHKITKRGQNVTFRCDPISEHNRLYWYRQTLGQGPEFLTYFQNEAQLEKSRLLSDRFSAERPKGSFSTLEIQRTEQGDSAMYLCASSLEAGESSYEQYFGPGTRLTVT.